This note documents a single T cell receptor beta chain sequence. Its antigen is still unknown. Time point described: sample taken at primary tumor resection. Patients with untreated early-stage non-small cell lung cancer, numbering some 72, were the donors. V lost 3 bases and J 9 bases, leaving 12 bases between the germline ends. The germline V gene encodes CDR1 MNHEY and CDR2 SMNVEV (reference sequence). The CDR3 has 13 amino acids. The data belong to a study of spatial heterogeneity in lung cancer. Study outcomes and limitations: For expanded intratumoral alpha and beta TCRs, counts tracked tumor mutation counts.

Via MiXCR, TCRdb re-called the 5' RACE reads, giving one row per CDR3 protein. The sample contains about 3,300 distinct CDR3 sequences, roughly 15% of which appear only once. The sequencing used lung tumor tissue, collected at surgery. This sequence joins TRBV27 and TRBJ2-4, with D possibly TRBD1 on 5 matching bases. This receptor was identified in a male donor with early-stage non-small cell lung cancer. The CDR3 loop is CASSLRQGLIQYF. The CDR3 region has the DNA TGTGCCAGCAGTTTGCGGCAGGGTCTCATTCAGTACTTC.